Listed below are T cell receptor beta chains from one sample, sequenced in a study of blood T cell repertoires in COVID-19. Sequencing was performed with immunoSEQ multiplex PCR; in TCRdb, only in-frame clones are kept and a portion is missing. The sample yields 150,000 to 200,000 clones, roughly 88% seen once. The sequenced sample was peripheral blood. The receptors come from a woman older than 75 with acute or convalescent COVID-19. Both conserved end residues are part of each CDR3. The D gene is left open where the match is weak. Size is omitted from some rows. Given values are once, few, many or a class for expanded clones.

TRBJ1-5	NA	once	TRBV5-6	TGTGCCAGCAGCTTCAGGGCCTTCTCAAATCAGCCCCAGCATTTT	CASSFRAFSNQPQHF
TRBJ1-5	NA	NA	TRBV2	TGTGCCAGCACGGGGATGAGGGTAGGCGATCAGCCCCAGCATTTT	CASTGMRVGDQPQHF
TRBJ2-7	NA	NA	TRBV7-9	TGTGCCAGCAGCCCCTTGGGGCGCCTAAGCTCCTACGAGCAGTACTTC	CASSPLGRLSSYEQYF
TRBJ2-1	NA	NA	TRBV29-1	TGCAGCGCGACGAGGGGGGGTACCTACAATGAGCAGTTCTTC	CSATRGGTYNEQFF
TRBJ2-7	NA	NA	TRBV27	TGTGCCAGCAGTTGGACTGGGGGGGGCCCCTACGAGCAGTACTTC	CASSWTGGGPYEQYF
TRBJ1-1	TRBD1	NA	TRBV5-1	TGCGCCAGCAGCGCCGACAGGGGGCCGAACACTGAAGCTTTCTTT	CASSADRGPNTEAFF
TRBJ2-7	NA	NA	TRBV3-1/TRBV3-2	TGTGCCAGCAGCCAAGACCAGGGGCTCTTATACGAGCAGTACTTC	CASSQDQGLLYEQYF
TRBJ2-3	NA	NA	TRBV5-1	TGCGCCAGCAATGGGGGGACAGATACGCAGTATTTT	CASNGGTDTQYF
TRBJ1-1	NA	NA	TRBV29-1	TGCAGCGTAAGGCTCACCGGGGATACTGAAGCTTTCTTT	CSVRLTGDTEAFF
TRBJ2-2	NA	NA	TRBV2	TGTGCCAGCAGTGGACTGCTAGCGCTGGGGACCGGGGAGCTGTTTTTT	CASSGLLALGTGELFF
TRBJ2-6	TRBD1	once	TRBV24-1	TGTGCCACCAGTGATTCCTCGGACAGGATAAACTCTGGGGCCAACGTCCTGACTTTC	CATSDSSDRINSGANVLTF
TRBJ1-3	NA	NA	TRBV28	TGTGCCAGCAGTTTCTCGGGGTCTGGAAACACCATATATTTT	CASSFSGSGNTIYF
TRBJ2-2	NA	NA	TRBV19	TGTGCCAGTAGTTCCCGGTCGGCGGGGTTTGGCGGGGAGCTGTTTTTT	CASSSRSAGFGGELFF
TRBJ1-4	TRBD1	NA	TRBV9	TGTGCCAGCAGCGTCTCAGGGGGCAGTAGTAATGAAAAACTGTTTTTT	CASSVSGGSSNEKLFF
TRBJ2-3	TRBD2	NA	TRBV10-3	TGTGCCATCAGTGAACCTGGACTAGCGGAAACCCCCACAGATACGCAGTATTTT	CAISEPGLAETPTDTQYF
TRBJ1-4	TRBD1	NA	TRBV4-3	TGCGCCAGCAGCCAGGGCGGACAGGTGGCTAATGAAAAACTGTTTTTT	CASSQGGQVANEKLFF
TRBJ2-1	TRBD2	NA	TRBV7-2	TGTGCCAGCAGCTTTTCTAGCGGGGGCCGTTTCTTC	CASSFSSGGRFF
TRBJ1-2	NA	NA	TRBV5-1	TGCGCCAGCAGCCTAGGGGCGGTTGGCTACACCTTC	CASSLGAVGYTF
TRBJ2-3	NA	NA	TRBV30	TGTGCCTGGAGTGGAGGTGGTCAGGGTACAGATACGCAGTATTTT	CAWSGGGQGTDTQYF
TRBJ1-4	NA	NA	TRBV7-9	TGTGCCAGCAGCTTCACAGGGCCTAATGAAAAACTGTTTTTT	CASSFTGPNEKLFF
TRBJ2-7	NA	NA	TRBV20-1	TGCAGTGCTAGTAGGGGTAGGGACGAGCAGTACTTC	CSASRGRDEQYF
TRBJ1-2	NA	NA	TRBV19	TGTGCCAGTAAGGTAACAGGAGTCTATGGCTACACCTTC	CASKVTGVYGYTF
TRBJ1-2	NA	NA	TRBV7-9	TGTGCCAGCAGCTTAGCGGAGCGGGGCTACACCTTC	CASSLAERGYTF
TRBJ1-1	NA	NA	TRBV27	TGTGCCAGCACTAGGGGCCTGAACACTGAAGCTTTCTTT	CASTRGLNTEAFF
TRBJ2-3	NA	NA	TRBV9	TGTGCCAGCAGCTCGGGACTTAGCACAGATACGCAGTATTTT	CASSSGLSTDTQYF
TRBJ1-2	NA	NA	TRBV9	TGTGCCAGCAGCGCAACAGGACGATTAGCCAATGGCTACACCTTC	CASSATGRLANGYTF
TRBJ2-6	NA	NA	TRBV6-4	TGTGCCAGCAGTGACTCGAGATTAGGGGTCTCTGGGGCCAACGTCCTGACTTTC	CASSDSRLGVSGANVLTF
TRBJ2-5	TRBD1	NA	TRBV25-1	TGTGCCAGCAGTGGGGCGACAGGGAAAGAGACCCAGTACTTC	CASSGATGKETQYF
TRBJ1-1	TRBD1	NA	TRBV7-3	TGTGCCAGCAGCTTAGACAGGGTGAACACTGAAGCTTTCTTT	CASSLDRVNTEAFF
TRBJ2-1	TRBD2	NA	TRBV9	TGTGCCAGCAGCGTAGTTGCCGGGAGGGCCTACAATGAGCAGTTCTTC	CASSVVAGRAYNEQFF
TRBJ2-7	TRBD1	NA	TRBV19	TGTGCCAGTAGTCCCGCGGACAGGGCCTACGAGCAGTACTTC	CASSPADRAYEQYF
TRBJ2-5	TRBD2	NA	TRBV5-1	TGCGCCAGCAGCCCCCTGGGCGGGGGGACAGAGACCCAGTACTTC	CASSPLGGGTETQYF
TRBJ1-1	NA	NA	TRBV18	TGTGCCAGCTCACCACTGGGGGCCCCCAGCCTGGCTGAAGCTTTCTTT	CASSPLGAPSLAEAFF
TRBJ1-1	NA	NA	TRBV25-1	TGTGCCAGCAGCTGGGGAGTGCTTGAAGCTTTCTTT	CASSWGVLEAFF
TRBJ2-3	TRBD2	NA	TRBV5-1	TGCGCCAGCAGCGCCGGGACTAGCGGGTACACAGATACGCAGTATTTT	CASSAGTSGYTDTQYF
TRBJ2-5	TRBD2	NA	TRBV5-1	TGCGCCAGCAGCAGGGGACTAGCGGGGGGGCCCCAAGAGACCCAGTACTTC	CASSRGLAGGPQETQYF
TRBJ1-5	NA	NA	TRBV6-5	TGTGCCGCTACAGGGCTTACTCAGCCCCAGCATTTT	CAATGLTQPQHF
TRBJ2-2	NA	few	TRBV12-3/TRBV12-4	TGTGCCAGCTGTCCTGAGCTGTTTTTT	CASCPELFF
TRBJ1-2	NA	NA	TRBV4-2	TGTGCCAGCAGCGCGACAGGACGCAACTATGGCTACACCTTC	CASSATGRNYGYTF
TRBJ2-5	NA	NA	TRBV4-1	TGCGCCAGCAGCCAAGATCTACAGTCGGAGACCCAGTACTTC	CASSQDLQSETQYF
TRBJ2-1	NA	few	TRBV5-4	TGTGCCAGCAGCTTGGCCAATAGCCCCTCCTACAATGAGCAGTTCTTC	CASSLANSPSYNEQFF
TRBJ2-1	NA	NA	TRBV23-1	TGCGCCAGCAGTCAATCGACACTAGGCCAGACGTGGGTGGTCTCCTACAATGAGCAGTTCTTC	CASSQSTLGQTWVVSYNEQFF
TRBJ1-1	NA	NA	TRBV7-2	TGTGCCAGCAGCTTAGCGCAGCGGGGGCACGAAGCTTTCTTT	CASSLAQRGHEAFF
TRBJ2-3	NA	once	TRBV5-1	TGCGCCAGCAGCTCGGGACTCCACACAGATACGCAGTATTTT	CASSSGLHTDTQYF